The sequence of this T cell receptor (beta chain) was determined in a study of shared clonotypes between healthy human individuals. Looked up from germline, CDR1 is SEHNR and CDR2 is FQNEAQ (reference sequence). V was clipped by 4 bases and J by 5 bases; unmatched bases: 9. The CDR3 sequence is 15 residues long. Repertoires were generated with immunoSEQ multiplex PCR, while TCRdb's copy carries only in-frame clones and drops some. Among around 1.6 million clones, around 98% were seen once, and the ten largest hold roughly 0.45%. This clone appeared once. The origin of this receptor is a man between 25 and 39 years old in good health. The V call is TRBV7-9, the J call TRBJ2-7; TRBD1 agrees at 9 bases. What was sequenced was naive CD4+ T cells sorted from blood. Sample subset: CD45RA+ positively selected. The CDR3 protein is CASSSAGTGPDEQYF. The CDR3 nucleotides read TGTGCCAGCAGCTCTGCCGGGACAGGGCCCGACGAGCAGTACTTC. The complete variable domain, with remaining parts taken from reference TRBV7-9 and TRBJ2-7, reads DTGVSQNPRHKITKRGQNVTFRCDPISEHNRLYWYRQTLGQGPEFLTYFQNEAQLEKSRLLSDRFSAERPKGSFSTLEIQRTEQGDSAMYLCASSSAGTGPDEQYFGPGTRLTVT.